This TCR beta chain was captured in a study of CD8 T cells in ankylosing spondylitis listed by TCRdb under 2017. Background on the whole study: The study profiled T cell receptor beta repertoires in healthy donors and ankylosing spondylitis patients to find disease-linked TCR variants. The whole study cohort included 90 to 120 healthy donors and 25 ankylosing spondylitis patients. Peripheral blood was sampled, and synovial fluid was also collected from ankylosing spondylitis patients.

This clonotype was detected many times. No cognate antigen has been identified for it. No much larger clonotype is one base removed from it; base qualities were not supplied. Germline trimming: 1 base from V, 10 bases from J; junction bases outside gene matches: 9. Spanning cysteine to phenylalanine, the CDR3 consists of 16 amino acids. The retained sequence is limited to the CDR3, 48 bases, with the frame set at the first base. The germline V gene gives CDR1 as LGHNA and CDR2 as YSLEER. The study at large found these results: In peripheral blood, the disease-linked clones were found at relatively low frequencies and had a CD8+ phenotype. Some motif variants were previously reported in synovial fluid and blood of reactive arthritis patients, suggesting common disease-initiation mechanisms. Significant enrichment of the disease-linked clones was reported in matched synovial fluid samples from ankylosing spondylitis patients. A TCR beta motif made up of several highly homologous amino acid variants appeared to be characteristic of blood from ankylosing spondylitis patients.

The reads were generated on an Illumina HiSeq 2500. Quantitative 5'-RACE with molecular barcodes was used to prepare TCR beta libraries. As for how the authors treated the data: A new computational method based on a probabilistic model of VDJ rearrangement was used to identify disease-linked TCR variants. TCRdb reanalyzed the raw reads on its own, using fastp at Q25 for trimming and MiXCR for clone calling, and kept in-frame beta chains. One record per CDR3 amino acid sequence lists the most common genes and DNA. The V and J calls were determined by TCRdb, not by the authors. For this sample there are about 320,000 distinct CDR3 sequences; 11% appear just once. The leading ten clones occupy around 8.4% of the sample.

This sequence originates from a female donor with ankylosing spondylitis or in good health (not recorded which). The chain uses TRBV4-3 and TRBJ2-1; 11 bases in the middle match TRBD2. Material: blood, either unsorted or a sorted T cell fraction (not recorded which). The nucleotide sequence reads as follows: TGCGCCAGCAGCCAAGTACTAGCGGGAGCGCCTGGAGAGCAGTTCTTC. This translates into CASSQVLAGAPGEQFF.